A single sample is the source of the 11 T cell receptor beta chains below, sequenced in a study of blood T cell repertoires in COVID-19. Data came from immunoSEQ multiplex PCR; TCRdb stores just in-frame clones and leaves some out. The sample comprises fewer than 40,000 clones, about 86% of which are singletons, and 4.5% to 5% rests with the top ten. Sample: peripheral blood. The receptors originated from a woman aged 70-85 years with active COVID-19.

This chain connects TRBV30 to TRBJ2-1; 7 nucleotides match TRBD2. With 3 bases clipped from V and 2 bases from J, the junction kept 10 bases outside the gene matches. Germline assignment: CDR1 GTSNPN and CDR2 SVGIG (reference sequence). The length of the CDR3 is 16 residues. CDR3 in amino acids: CAWRAGGGSPYNEQFF. The CDR3 nucleotides read TGTGCCTGGAGAGCTGGGGGGGGGAGTCCCTACAATGAGCAGTTCTTC. The full variable domain, rest sourced from reference TRBV30 and TRBJ2-1, is SQTIHQWPATLVQPVGSPLSLECTVEGTSNPNLYWYRQAAGRGLQLLFYSVGIGQISSEVPQNLSASRPQDRQFILSSKKLLLSDSGFYLCAWRAGGGSPYNEQFFGPGTRLTVL.

The chain is built from TRBV7-2 and TRBJ1-1; D remains ambiguous. Germline CDR1 and CDR2: SGHTA and FQGNSA. Deletions cut 1 base from V and 5 bases from J, with 8 bases between. This CDR3 region has 13 residues. CDR3 region: CASSLDSITEAFF. The CDR3 DNA reads as TGTGCCAGCAGCTTAGACAGCATAACTGAAGCTTTCTTT.

This chain links TRBV7-2 with TRBJ1-4, with TRBD1 matching over 7 bases. The V gene end was trimmed by 3 bases and the J gene end by 3 bases; junction bases not matched to a gene: 4. Per germline, CDR1 SGHTA and CDR2 FQGNSA. The CDR3 has 15 amino acids. The CDR3 DNA reads TGTGCCAGCAGCTTCTTCGGGACAGCTAATGAAAAACTGTTTTTT. This encodes CASSFFGTANEKLFF.

V is TRBV10-2 and J is TRBJ1-2; 9 bases are a match to TRBD1. The CDR3 consists of 14 residues. The V segment lost 6 bases and the J segment 4 bases; nucleotides outside the gene matches: 6. Per germline, CDR1 WSHSY and CDR2 SAAADI. As DNA, the CDR3 is TGCGCCAGCAGGGACCGGGACAGGGCCTATGGCTACACCTTC. Amino acids: CASRDRDRAYGYTF.

The V gene is TRBV3-1 (or the pseudogene TRBV3-2), the J gene TRBJ2-7, with D uncertain. This CDR3 is built from 11 residues. V was pared by 3 bases and J by 6 bases, with 6 bases between. The germline V gene has CDR1 LGHDT and CDR2 YNNKEL (reference sequence). The CDR3 loop reads CASSHLSEQYF. The CDR3 nucleotides are TGTGCCAGCAGCCATCTATCCGAGCAGTACTTC.

The chain joins TRBV6-5 to TRBJ1-2; the match to TRBD1 covers 10 bases. The CDR3 sequence is 14 residues long. Trimming cost V 6 bases and J 2 bases; bases outside gene matches: 3. Germline values: CDR1 MNHEY, CDR2 SVGAGI. For the CDR3, the DNA is TGTGCCAGCAGCCCGGGACAGGGGAACTATGGCTACACCTTC. It yields the protein CASSPGQGNYGYTF.

This chain connects TRBV7-2 to TRBJ2-3; D gene ambiguous. Germline CDR1 is SGHTA and CDR2 is FQGNSA. V was shortened by 4 bases and J by 10 bases, with 9 bases between the two germline ends. The CDR3 is 11 residues long. In DNA, the CDR3 is TGTGCCAGCAGCTCCCTTTTCGCGCAGTATTTT. This encodes CASSSLFAQYF. The full variable domain, its missing parts supplied by reference TRBV7-2 and TRBJ2-3, is GAGVSQSPSNKVTEKGKDVELRCDPISGHTALYWYRQSLGQGLEFLIYFQGNSAPDKSGLPSDRFSAERTGGSVSTLTIQRTQQEDSAVYLCASSSLFAQYFGPGTRLTVL.

This clone was picked up one time. CDR3 in amino acids: CASSFSGVGETQYF. For the CDR3, the DNA is TGTGCCAGCAGCTTCTCAGGGGTCGGAGAGACCCAGTACTTC. This sequence joins TRBV7-6 and TRBJ2-5, with D possibly matching TRBD1 (6 bases). Trimming shortened V by 3 bases and J by 4 bases, and 12 bases separated the two germline ends. Per the germline V gene, CDR1 is SGHVS and CDR2 is FNYEAQ. The CDR3 sequence is 14 residues long.

This chain links TRBV19 with TRBJ1-1, with D perhaps TRBD1 (5 bases). Germline CDR1 LNHDA, CDR2 SQIVND (reference sequence). Trimming removed 7 bases at V and 3 bases at J, with 15 bases between. This CDR3 comprises 14 residues. CDR3 DNA sequence: TGTGCCAGTATTGATCGGTTCAGGGACACTGAAGCTTTCTTT. Protein sequence: CASIDRFRDTEAFF.

The rearrangement links TRBV10-3 to TRBJ2-3, with 12 nucleotides matching TRBD2. Germline values: CDR1 ENHRY, CDR2 SYGVKD. Trimming took 9 bases from V and 0 from J; bases not matched to a gene: 1. CDR3 length equals 14 residues. CDR3 in amino acids: CAITSGGSTDTQYF. Written as DNA, the CDR3 is TGTGCCATTACTAGCGGGGGGAGCACAGATACGCAGTATTTT.

J is TRBJ2-3 and V is TRBV7-9; 7 bases map to TRBD1. Looked up from germline, CDR1 is SEHNR and CDR2 is FQNEAQ (reference sequence). The CDR3 loop spans 15 amino acids. V was pared by 0 bases and J by 4 bases, with 4 bases of the junction left unmatched. The CDR3 DNA is TGTGCCAGCAGCTTAGCAGGGGGCAAGGCAGATACGCAGTATTTT. Protein sequence: CASSLAGGKADTQYF.